This T cell receptor beta chain was obtained from a study of blood T cells in healthy people across ages. General study points: There were more naive CD4+ cells and higher diversity in long-lived donors than in aged donors. It was not possible, with unsorted PBMCs, to conclusively compare naive and antigen-experienced cells.

Regarding this clonotype: What it binds is unknown.

Each of the donors had about 9.9 milliliters of peripheral blood drawn into EDTA-treated Vacutainer tubes. PBMCs were isolated at a quantity of at least 6 million per sample. The CDR3 contains 14 residues. Trimming shortened V by 6 bases and J by 13 bases, and 24 bases separated the two germline ends. CDR1 and CDR2 from the germline V gene are MNHNY and SVGAGI (reference sequence). Together with a sample-barcoded 5' primer, a J-beta primer mix was included in a second PCR lasting roughly 6 to 12 cycles. TCRdb recomputed calls from the 5' RACE reads with MiXCR, one row per CDR3 protein. The data contain about 1.4 million distinct CDR3 sequences, approximately 63% of them singletons.

This clonotype originated in a man younger than 30 in good health. The chain is built from TRBV6-6 and TRBJ2-5; no clear D. Material: blood. For the CDR3, the DNA is TGTGCCAGCAGCCCGACGGGTCCCTACTACGAGCGGTACTTC. This encodes CASSPTGPYYERYF.